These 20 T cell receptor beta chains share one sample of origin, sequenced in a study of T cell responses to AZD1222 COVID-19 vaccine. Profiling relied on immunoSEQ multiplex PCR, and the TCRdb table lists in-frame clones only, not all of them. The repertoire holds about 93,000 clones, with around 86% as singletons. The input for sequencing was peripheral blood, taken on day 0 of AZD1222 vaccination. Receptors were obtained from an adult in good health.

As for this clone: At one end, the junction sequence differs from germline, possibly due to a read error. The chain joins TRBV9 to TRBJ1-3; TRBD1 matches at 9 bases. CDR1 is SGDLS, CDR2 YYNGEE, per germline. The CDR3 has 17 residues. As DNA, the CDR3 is TGTGCCAGCAGCGTAGAGGACAGGGGCTTTAGGGGAAATACCATATATTTT. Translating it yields CASSVEDRGFRGNTIYF.

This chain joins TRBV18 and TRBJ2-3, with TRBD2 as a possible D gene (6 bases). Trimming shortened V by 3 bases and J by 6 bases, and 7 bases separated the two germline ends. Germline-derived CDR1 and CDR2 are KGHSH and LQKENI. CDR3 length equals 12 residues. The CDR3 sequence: CASSPREDTQYF. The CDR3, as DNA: TGTGCCAGCTCACCCCGGGAGGATACGCAGTATTTT.

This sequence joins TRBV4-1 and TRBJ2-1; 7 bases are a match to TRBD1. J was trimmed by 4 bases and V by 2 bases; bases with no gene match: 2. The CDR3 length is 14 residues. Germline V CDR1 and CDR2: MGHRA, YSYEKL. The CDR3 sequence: CASSQRDRYNEQFF. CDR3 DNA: TGCGCCAGCAGCCAACGGGACAGATACAATGAGCAGTTCTTC.

CDR3 sequence (DNA): TGTGCCAGCAGCTTGGTGCAGAGGGCGGACACTGAAGCTTTCTTT. Translation: CASSLVQRADTEAFF. The J gene is TRBJ1-1, the V gene TRBV5-8; D not resolved. Between the trimmed V and J ends, which lost 0 bases and 3 bases, there was a span of 12 bases. This CDR3 comprises 15 residues. The germline V gene has CDR1 SGHTS and CDR2 YDEGEE.

The CDR3 coding sequence is TGTGCCAGCAGTGTAACTCCGAACACTGAAGCTTTCTTT. This sequence encodes CASSVTPNTEAFF. The genes are TRBV6-4 and TRBJ1-1; D is unclear. Germline V gene sequence: CDR1 MRHNA, CDR2 SNTAGT. The CDR3 extends over 13 amino acids. The V and J ends lost 4 bases and 1 base respectively, with 7 bases between them.

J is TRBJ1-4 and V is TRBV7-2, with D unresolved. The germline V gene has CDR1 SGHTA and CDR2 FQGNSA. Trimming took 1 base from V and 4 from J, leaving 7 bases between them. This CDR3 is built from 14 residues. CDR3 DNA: TGTGCCAGCAGCTTAGTAGGGATTAATGAAAAACTGTTTTTT. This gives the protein CASSLVGINEKLFF.

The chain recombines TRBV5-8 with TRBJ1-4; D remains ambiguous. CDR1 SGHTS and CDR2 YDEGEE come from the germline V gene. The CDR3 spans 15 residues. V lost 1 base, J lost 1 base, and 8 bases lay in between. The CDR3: CASSLSVGTNEKLFF. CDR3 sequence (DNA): TGTGCCAGCAGCTTGTCCGTAGGAACTAATGAAAAACTGTTTTTT.

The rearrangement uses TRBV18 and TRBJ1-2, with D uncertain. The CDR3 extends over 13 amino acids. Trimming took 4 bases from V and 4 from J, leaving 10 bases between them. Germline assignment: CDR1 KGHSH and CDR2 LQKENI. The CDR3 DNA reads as TGTGCCAGCTCACAGGGCCCTCTCTATGGCTACACCTTC. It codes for CASSQGPLYGYTF.

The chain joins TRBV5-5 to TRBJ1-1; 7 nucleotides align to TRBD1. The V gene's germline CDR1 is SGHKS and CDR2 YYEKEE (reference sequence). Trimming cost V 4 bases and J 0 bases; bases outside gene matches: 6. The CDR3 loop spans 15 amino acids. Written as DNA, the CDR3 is TGTGCCAGCAGCGGACTGACAGGGCTGAACACTGAAGCTTTCTTT. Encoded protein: CASSGLTGLNTEAFF.

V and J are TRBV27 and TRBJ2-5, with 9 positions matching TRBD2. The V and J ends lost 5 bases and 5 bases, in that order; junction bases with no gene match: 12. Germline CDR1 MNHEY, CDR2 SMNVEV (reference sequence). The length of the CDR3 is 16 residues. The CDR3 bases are TGTGCCAGCAGTCTCTCCCTTAGCGGGAGAGGGGAGACCCAGTACTTC. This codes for CASSLSLSGRGETQYF.

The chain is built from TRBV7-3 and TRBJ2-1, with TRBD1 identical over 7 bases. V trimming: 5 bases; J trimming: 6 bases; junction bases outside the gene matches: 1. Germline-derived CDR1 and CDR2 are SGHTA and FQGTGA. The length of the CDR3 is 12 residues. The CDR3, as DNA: TGTGCCAGCAGCGCAGGGGGCAATGAGCAGTTCTTC. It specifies CASSAGGNEQFF.

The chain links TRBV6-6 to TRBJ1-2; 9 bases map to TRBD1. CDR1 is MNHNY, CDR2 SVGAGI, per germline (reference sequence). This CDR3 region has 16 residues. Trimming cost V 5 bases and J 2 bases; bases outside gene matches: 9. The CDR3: CASSHAGTGRNYGYTF. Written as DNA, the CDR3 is TGTGCCAGCAGTCATGCCGGGACAGGGAGAAACTATGGCTACACCTTC.

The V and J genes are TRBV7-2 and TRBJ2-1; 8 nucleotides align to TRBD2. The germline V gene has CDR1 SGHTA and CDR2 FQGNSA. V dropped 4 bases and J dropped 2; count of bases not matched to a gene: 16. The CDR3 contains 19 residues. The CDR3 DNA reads TGTGCCAGCAGCTGGGGGTCGTGGGCGCGGGAGGCCCCCTACAATGAGCAGTTCTTC. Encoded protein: CASSWGSWAREAPYNEQFF.

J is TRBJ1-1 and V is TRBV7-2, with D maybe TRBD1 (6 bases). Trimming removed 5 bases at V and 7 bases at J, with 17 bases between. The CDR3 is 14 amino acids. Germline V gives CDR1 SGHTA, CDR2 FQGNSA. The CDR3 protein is CASSTQTGPREAFF. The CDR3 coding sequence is TGTGCCAGCAGCACCCAGACAGGTCCCCGTGAAGCTTTCTTT.

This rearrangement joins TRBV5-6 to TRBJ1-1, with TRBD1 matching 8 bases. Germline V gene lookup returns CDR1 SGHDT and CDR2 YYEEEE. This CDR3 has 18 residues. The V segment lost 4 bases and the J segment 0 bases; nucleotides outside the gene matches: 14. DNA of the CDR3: TGTGCCAGCAGCCCCAGGGGGCCCCAAACCAACATGAACACTGAAGCTTTCTTT. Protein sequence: CASSPRGPQTNMNTEAFF.

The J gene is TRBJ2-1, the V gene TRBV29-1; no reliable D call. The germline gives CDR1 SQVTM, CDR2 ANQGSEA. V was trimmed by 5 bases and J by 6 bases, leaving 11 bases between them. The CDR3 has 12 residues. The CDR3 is CSVSYGTNEQFF. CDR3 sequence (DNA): TGCAGCGTTTCCTACGGAACCAATGAGCAGTTCTTC.

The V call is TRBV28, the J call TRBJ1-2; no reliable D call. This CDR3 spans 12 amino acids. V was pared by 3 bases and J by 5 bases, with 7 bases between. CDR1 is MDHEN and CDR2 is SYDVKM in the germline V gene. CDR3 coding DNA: TGTGCCAGCAGTTTCCGTTCGTATGGCTACACCTTC. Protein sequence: CASSFRSYGYTF.

Here the CDR3 DNA reads TGCGCCCAAGGACCGAGGGGGGGTCTTGTCGAGCAGTACTTC. Protein product: CAQGPRGGLVEQYF. The chain employs TRBV23-1 and TRBJ2-7, with D possibly being TRBD2 (7 bases). TRBV23-1 is flagged as an ORF with uncertain function. The CDR3 runs 14 residues. V lost 11 bases to trimming and J lost 6 bases, with 23 bases between them.

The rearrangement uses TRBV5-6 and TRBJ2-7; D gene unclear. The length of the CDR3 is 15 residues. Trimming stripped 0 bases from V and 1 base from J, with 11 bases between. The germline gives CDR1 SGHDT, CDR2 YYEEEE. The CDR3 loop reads CASSLVLGRSYEQYF. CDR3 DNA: TGTGCCAGCAGCTTGGTTCTGGGTCGTTCCTACGAGCAGTACTTC.

CDR3 region: CASSGVTGSYGYTF. CDR3 DNA: TGTGCCAGCAGCGGAGTCACAGGGAGCTATGGCTACACCTTC. The gene calls are TRBV11-3 and TRBJ1-2; tentatively, D is TRBD1 (6 bases). The CDR3 length is 14 residues. Germline CDR1 reads SGHNT; CDR2 reads YENEEA. The V end was cut by 5 bases, the J end by 4 bases, with 14 bases between.